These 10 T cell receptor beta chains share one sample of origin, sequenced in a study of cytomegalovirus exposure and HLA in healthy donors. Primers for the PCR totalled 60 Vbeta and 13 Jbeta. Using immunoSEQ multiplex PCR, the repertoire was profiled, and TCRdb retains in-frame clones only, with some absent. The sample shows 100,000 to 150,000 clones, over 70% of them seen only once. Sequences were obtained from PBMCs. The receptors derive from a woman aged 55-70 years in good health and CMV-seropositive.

The CDR3 DNA is TGCGCCAGCAGCTTAGGACAGGCCAACGCCTACGAGCAGTACTTC. The encoded protein is CASSLGQANAYEQYF. The V gene is TRBV5-1, the J gene TRBJ2-7; TRBD1 matches 7 bases. The CDR3 contains 15 residues. The germline V gene encodes CDR1 SGHRS and CDR2 YFSETQ. V shed 2 bases, J shed 2 bases, and the junction held 7 bases outside the gene matches. Looking up the rest from reference TRBV5-1 and TRBJ2-7 gives the full variable domain: KAGVTQTPRYLIKTRGQQVTLSCSPISGHRSVSWYQQTPGQGLQFLFEYFSETQRNKGNFPGRFSGRQFSNSRSEMNVSTLELGDSALYLCASSLGQANAYEQYFGPGTRLTVT.

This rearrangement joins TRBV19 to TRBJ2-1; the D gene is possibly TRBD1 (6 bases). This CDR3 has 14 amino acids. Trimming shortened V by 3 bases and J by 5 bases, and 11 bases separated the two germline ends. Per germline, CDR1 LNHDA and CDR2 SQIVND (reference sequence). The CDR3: CASSINSGDNEQFF. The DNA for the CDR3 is TGTGCCAGTAGTATTAATTCAGGGGACAATGAGCAGTTCTTC.

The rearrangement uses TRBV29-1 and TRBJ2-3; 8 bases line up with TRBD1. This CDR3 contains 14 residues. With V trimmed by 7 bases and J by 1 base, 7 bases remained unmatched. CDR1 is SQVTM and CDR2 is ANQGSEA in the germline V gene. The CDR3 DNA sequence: TGCAGCGCCGCAGGACAGGGAGGCACAGATACGCAGTATTTT. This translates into CSAAGQGGTDTQYF.

The CDR3 sequence: CASSLRTGNTYEQYF. DNA for the CDR3: TGCGCCAGCAGCTTGCGGACAGGCAATACCTACGAGCAGTACTTC. The V gene is TRBV5-1, the J gene TRBJ2-7, with TRBD1 identical over 7 bases. Germline CDR1 and CDR2: SGHRS and YFSETQ. V lost 1 base, J lost 2 bases, and 6 bases stayed unmatched. The CDR3 is made up of 15 amino acids. Drawing the rest from reference TRBV5-1 and TRBJ2-7, the complete variable domain is KAGVTQTPRYLIKTRGQQVTLSCSPISGHRSVSWYQQTPGQGLQFLFEYFSETQRNKGNFPGRFSGRQFSNSRSEMNVSTLELGDSALYLCASSLRTGNTYEQYFGPGTRLTVT.

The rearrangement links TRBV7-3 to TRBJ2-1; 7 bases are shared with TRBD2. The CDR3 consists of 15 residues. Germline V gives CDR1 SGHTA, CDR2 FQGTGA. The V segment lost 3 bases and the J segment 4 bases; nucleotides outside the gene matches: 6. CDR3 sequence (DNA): TGTGCCAGCAGCTTGGAAGCGGGGATATACAATGAGCAGTTCTTC. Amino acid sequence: CASSLEAGIYNEQFF.

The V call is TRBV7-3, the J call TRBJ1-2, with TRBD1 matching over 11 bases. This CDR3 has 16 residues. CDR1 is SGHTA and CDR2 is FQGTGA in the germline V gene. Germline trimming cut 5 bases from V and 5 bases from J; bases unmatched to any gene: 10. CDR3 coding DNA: TGTGCCAGCAGCCCCGACGCGGACAGGGGGCCTTATGGCTACACCTTC. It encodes CASSPDADRGPYGYTF.

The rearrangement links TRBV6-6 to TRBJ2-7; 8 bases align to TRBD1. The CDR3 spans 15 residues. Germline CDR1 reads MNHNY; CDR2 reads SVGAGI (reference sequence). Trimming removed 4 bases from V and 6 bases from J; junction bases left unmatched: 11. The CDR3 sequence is CASSSPDRESGEQYF. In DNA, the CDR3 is TGTGCCAGCAGTTCCCCGGACAGGGAATCCGGCGAGCAGTACTTC.

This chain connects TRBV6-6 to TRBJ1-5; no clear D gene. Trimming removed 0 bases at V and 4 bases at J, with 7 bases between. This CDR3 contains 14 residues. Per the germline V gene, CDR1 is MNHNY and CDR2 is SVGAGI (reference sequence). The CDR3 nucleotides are TGTGCCAGCAGTTACTCAGAGATTAATCAGCCCCAGCATTTT. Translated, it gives CASSYSEINQPQHF.

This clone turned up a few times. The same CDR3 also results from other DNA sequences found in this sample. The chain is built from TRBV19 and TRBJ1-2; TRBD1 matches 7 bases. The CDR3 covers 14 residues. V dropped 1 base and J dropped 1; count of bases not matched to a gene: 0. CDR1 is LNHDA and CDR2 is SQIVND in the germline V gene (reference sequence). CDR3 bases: TGTGCCAGTAGTATAGGACAGGGTAACTATGGCTACACCTTC. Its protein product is CASSIGQGNYGYTF.

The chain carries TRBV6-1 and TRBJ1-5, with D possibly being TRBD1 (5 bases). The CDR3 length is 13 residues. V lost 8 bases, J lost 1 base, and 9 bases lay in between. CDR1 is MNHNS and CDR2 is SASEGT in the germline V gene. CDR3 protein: CASAWTSNQPQHF. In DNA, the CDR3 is TGTGCCAGCGCGTGGACAAGCAATCAGCCCCAGCATTTT.